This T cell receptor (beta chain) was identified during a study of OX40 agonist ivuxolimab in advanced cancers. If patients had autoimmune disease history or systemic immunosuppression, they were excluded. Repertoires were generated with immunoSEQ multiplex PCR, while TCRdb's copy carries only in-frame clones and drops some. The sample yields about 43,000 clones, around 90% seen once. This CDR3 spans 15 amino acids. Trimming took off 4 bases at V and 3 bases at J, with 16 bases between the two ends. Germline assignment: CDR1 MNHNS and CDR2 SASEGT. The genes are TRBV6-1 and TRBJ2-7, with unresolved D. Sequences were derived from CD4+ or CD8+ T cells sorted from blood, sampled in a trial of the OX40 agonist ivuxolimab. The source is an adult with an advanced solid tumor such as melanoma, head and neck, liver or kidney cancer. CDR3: CASSVLGGRGYEQYF. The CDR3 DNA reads TGTGCCAGCAGTGTTTTGGGCGGAAGAGGCTACGAGCAGTACTTC.